The 31 T cell receptor beta chains below all came from one sample that was sequenced in a study of beta chain features in type 1 diabetes. Findings and limits, study-wide: Shorter TCRB CDR3s, moderately but significantly so, marked every one of the four CD4+ subsets in Type 1 diabetes patients.

Of the isolated RNA, all was reverse transcribed, and so the sequenced material was expressed TCRB transcripts. The method was immunoSEQ multiplex PCR; TCRdb's version includes in-frame clones alone and lacks a portion of them. The top ten hold 2% to 2.5% of the sample, which has 120,000 or so clones, about 16% seen once. No antigen has been identified for these receptors. Sequenced sample: central memory CD4+ T cells from blood. The receptors originated from a man aged 25-45 years with type 1 diabetes.

The chain is built from TRBV9 and TRBJ2-3, with D uncertain. Germline lookup yields CDR1 SGDLS and CDR2 YYNGEE. The CDR3 loop spans 16 amino acids. V was shortened by 4 bases and J by 6 bases, with 21 bases between the two germline ends. Written as DNA, the CDR3 is TGTGCCAGCAGCCCCTTACAGTCATCTCTAGTGGATACGCAGTATTTT. Translating it yields CASSPLQSSLVDTQYF.

This chain joins TRBV28 and TRBJ1-4; a possible D gene is TRBD1 (6 bases). The CDR3 length is 14 residues. In germline, CDR1 is MDHEN, CDR2 SYDVKM. V was trimmed by 6 bases and J by 10 bases, leaving 18 bases between them. For the CDR3, the DNA is TGTGCCAGCAGCTACAGGGACTCTTGGGGAAAACTGTTTTTT. Translation gives CASSYRDSWGKLFF.

J is TRBJ1-4 and V is TRBV28; 7 bases are a match to TRBD1. Germline CDR1 reads MDHEN; CDR2 reads SYDVKM. The CDR3 is 14 residues long. After removal of 5 bases from V and 7 bases from J, the junction contained 7 bases not matched to a gene. In DNA, the CDR3 is TGTGCCAGCAGTCCGACAGGGTCCCGTGAAAAACTGTTTTTT. This translates into CASSPTGSREKLFF.

The chain combines TRBV5-1 with TRBJ2-5, with D perhaps being TRBD1 or TRBD2 (6 bases each). Germline V gene data show CDR1 as SGHRS and CDR2 as YFSETQ. Deletions cut 2 bases from V and 2 bases from J, with 10 bases between. There are 14 residues in the CDR3. This chain's CDR3 is CASSFGGGQETQYF. For the CDR3, the DNA is TGCGCCAGCAGCTTCGGGGGCGGGCAAGAGACCCAGTACTTC.

This clone was found a few times. The V and J genes are TRBV28 and TRBJ2-7, with 8 bases fitting TRBD1. This CDR3 region has 15 residues. CDR1 and CDR2 (germline): MDHEN, SYDVKM. The J segment lost 2 bases and the V segment lost 8 bases, leaving 11 bases of the junction unmatched. CDR3 amino acids: CASLGGQGKTYEQYF. The CDR3 DNA reads TGTGCCAGCCTGGGAGGACAGGGAAAAACCTACGAGCAGTACTTC.

The chain carries TRBV7-2 and TRBJ2-1; TRBD2 aligns across 7 bases. The V segment lost 4 bases and the J segment 7 bases; nucleotides outside the gene matches: 1. Germline V lookup: CDR1 SGHTA, CDR2 FQGNSA. This CDR3 has 12 residues. CDR3 in DNA: TGTGCCAGCAGCTCGGGACTAAATGAGCAGTTCTTC. Protein product: CASSSGLNEQFF.

The sample holds a few counts of this clone. The genes are TRBV13 and TRBJ1-3; no reliable D call. Germline V gives CDR1 PRHDT, CDR2 FYEKMQ (reference sequence). This CDR3 contains 14 residues. V lost 1 base to trimming and J lost 0 bases, with 4 bases between them. CDR3 amino acids: CASSLVVSGNTIYF. The CDR3 DNA follows: TGTGCCAGCAGCTTAGTCGTCTCTGGAAACACCATATATTTT.

This chain links TRBV5-6 with TRBJ2-1; D unclear. CDR3 length equals 11 residues. Trimming removed 5 bases from V and 8 bases from J, with 8 bases in between. Germline assignment: CDR1 SGHDT and CDR2 YYEEEE. The CDR3 is CASSSSYEQFF. As DNA, the CDR3 is TGTGCCAGCAGTTCATCATATGAGCAGTTCTTC.

A few counts support this clone. The chain carries TRBV7-2 and TRBJ2-6; the D is unclear. The CDR3 extends over 15 amino acids. From germline, CDR1 is SGHTA and CDR2 FQGNSA. Between the trimmed V and J ends, which lost 1 base and 0 bases, there was a span of 4 bases. The CDR3 region has the DNA TGTGCCAGCAGCTTAGTGGCCTCTGGGGCCAACGTCCTGACTTTC. It codes for CASSLVASGANVLTF.

This clone has more than one count but fewer than ten. V and J are TRBV19 and TRBJ2-5, with 8 bases aligning to TRBD1. This CDR3 region has 13 residues. Trimming took 6 bases from V and 2 from J; bases not matched to a gene: 2. CDR1 LNHDA and CDR2 SQIVND come from the germline V gene (reference sequence). The CDR3 loop is CASSQGAQETQYF. For the CDR3, the DNA is TGTGCCAGTAGCCAGGGGGCTCAAGAGACCCAGTACTTC.

This clone occurred a few times. The V call is TRBV20-1, the J call TRBJ2-2; D gene unclear. V was trimmed by 6 bases and J by 7 bases, leaving 9 bases between them. The CDR3 is made up of 11 amino acids. CDR1 and CDR2 (germline): DFQATT, SNEGSKA (reference sequence). The CDR3 reads CSAQMGGELFF. CDR3 nucleotide sequence: TGCAGTGCCCAGATGGGCGGGGAGCTGTTTTTT.

This chain joins TRBV10-3 and TRBJ1-2, with 10 bases fitting TRBD1. The V segment lost 6 bases and the J segment 2 bases; nucleotides outside the gene matches: 3. The CDR3 has 14 amino acids. Germline V lookup: CDR1 ENHRY, CDR2 SYGVKD. CDR3 nucleotide sequence: TGTGCCATCAGCTCGGGACAGGGGAACTATGGCTACACCTTC. This translates into CAISSGQGNYGYTF.

This clone came up a few times. The gene calls are TRBV28 and TRBJ2-1; D tentatively fits TRBD1 or TRBD2 (5 bases each). Germline loops: CDR1 MDHEN, CDR2 SYDVKM. This CDR3 is built from 13 residues. Deletions cut 5 bases from V and 5 bases from J, with 10 bases between. DNA for the CDR3: TGTGCCAGCAGTCTCCTGGGACACAATGAGCAGTTCTTC. Translated, it gives CASSLLGHNEQFF. The variable domain in full, completed from reference TRBV28 and TRBJ2-1, reads DVKVTQSSRYLVKRTGEKVFLECVQDMDHENMFWYRQDPGLGLRLIYFSYDVKMKEKGDIPEGYSVSREKKERFSLILESASTNQTSMYLCASSLLGHNEQFFGPGTRLTVL.

The J gene is TRBJ2-1, the V gene TRBV29-1, with D possibly TRBD1 on 6 matching bases. CDR1 SQVTM and CDR2 ANQGSEA come from the germline V gene. The V gene lost 6 bases and the J gene lost 7 bases, with 28 bases spanning the gap. The CDR3 is 17 amino acids. CDR3 loop: CSVTVFRQADRANEQFF. CDR3 DNA sequence: TGCAGCGTAACAGTATTCCGACAGGCGGACCGGGCAAATGAGCAGTTCTTC.

The rearrangement joins TRBV19 to TRBJ2-3, with no clear D. Trimming shortened V by 2 bases and J by 4 bases, and 7 bases separated the two germline ends. CDR1 is LNHDA, CDR2 SQIVND, per germline (reference sequence). The CDR3 sequence is 13 residues long. The CDR3 DNA reads TGTGCCAGTAGTATATCGATGGCAGATACGCAGTATTTT. Translated, it gives CASSISMADTQYF.

CDR3 nucleotide sequence: TGTGCCAGCAGGCCCGGGACACGGACCTACGAGCAGTACTTC. This codes for CASRPGTRTYEQYF. V is TRBV7-9 and J is TRBJ2-7; perhaps TRBD1 as D (6 bases). This CDR3 spans 14 amino acids. V shed 6 bases and J shed 2 bases, with 14 bases lying between them. Germline CDR1 SEHNR, CDR2 FQNEAQ (reference sequence).

In this sample, this clone turned up a few times. The chain uses TRBV5-1 and TRBJ2-1, with TRBD2 identical over 8 bases. The ends lost 0 bases at V and 2 bases at J; junction bases unmatched: 1. This CDR3 comprises 15 residues. CDR1 and CDR2 from the germline V gene are SGHRS and YFSETQ. The CDR3 DNA is TGCGCCAGCAGCTTGGAAGCGGGGGCCTACAATGAGCAGTTCTTC. This translates into CASSLEAGAYNEQFF.

This clone was counted between two and nine times. This chain links TRBV15 with TRBJ2-1; no firm D call. CDR3 size: 13 residues. CDR1 is LNHNV, CDR2 YYDKDF, per germline (reference sequence). V was shortened by 0 bases and J by 15 bases, with 15 bases between the two germline ends. The CDR3 bases are TGTGCCACCAGCAGAGATTTATTAGGACGGTGGTTCTTC. Amino acids: CATSRDLLGRWFF.

Here the CDR3 reads CAWNRDRGYGYTF. For the CDR3, the DNA is TGTGCCTGGAACCGGGACAGGGGTTATGGCTACACCTTC. V is TRBV30 and J is TRBJ1-2, with TRBD1 matching 10 bases. In germline, CDR1 is GTSNPN, CDR2 SVGIG (reference sequence). CDR3 size: 13 residues. Trimming at V came to 4 bases and at J to 5 bases, leaving 4 bases not matched to a gene.

This chain connects TRBV5-1 to TRBJ2-3; 11 bases map to TRBD1. The germline gives CDR1 SGHRS, CDR2 YFSETQ. There are 15 residues in the CDR3. V dropped 3 bases and J dropped 2; count of bases not matched to a gene: 2. The CDR3 reads CASSSGQGDTDTQYF. CDR3 coding DNA: TGCGCCAGCAGCTCGGGACAGGGGGACACAGATACGCAGTATTTT.

This clone was seen only a few times. The CDR3 protein is CSVDGPGGELFF. CDR3 nucleotide sequence: TGCAGCGTTGACGGGCCCGGTGGGGAGCTGTTTTTT. V and J are TRBV29-1 and TRBJ2-2, with no clear D. Deletions cut 3 bases from V and 8 bases from J, with 10 bases between. Germline V gene data show CDR1 as SQVTM and CDR2 as ANQGSEA. This CDR3 is built from 12 residues.

The rearrangement joins TRBV29-1 to TRBJ1-2; the match to TRBD1 covers 9 bases. Germline V lookup: CDR1 SQVTM, CDR2 ANQGSEA. Trimming removed 5 bases from V and 7 bases from J; junction bases left unmatched: 8. The CDR3 is 13 amino acids. In nucleotides, the CDR3 is TGCAGCGTTACTCATACAGGGGGCTCTGGCTACACCTTC. Encoded protein: CSVTHTGGSGYTF.

Only a few counts were recorded for this clone. V is TRBV6-5 and J is TRBJ2-1; 12 bases line up with TRBD1. Germline values: CDR1 MNHEY, CDR2 SVGAGI. V lost 7 bases to trimming and J lost 9 bases; unmatched junction nucleotides: 10. This CDR3 has 15 amino acids. As DNA, the CDR3 is TGTGCCAGCAACATGGGACAGGGGGCAGGCGGTGAGCAGTTCTTC. Encoded protein: CASNMGQGAGGEQFF.

V gene TRBV28 combines with J gene TRBJ2-1; D uncertain. With 2 bases removed from V and 3 bases from J, the gap between germline ends came to 11 bases. Germline V gene lookup returns CDR1 MDHEN and CDR2 SYDVKM. The CDR3 is 15 residues long. DNA of the CDR3: TGTGCCAGCAGTTTAAAGGGTACTATCTACAATGAGCAGTTCTTC. Translation gives CASSLKGTIYNEQFF.

This clone is medium-sized (0.01 to 0.1%) within its sample. The chain couples TRBV7-2 to TRBJ2-1; 9 nucleotides line up with TRBD1. Unmatched junction bases numbered 11, after V lost 4 bases and J lost 10 bases. The CDR3 is 15 residues long. Germline-derived CDR1 and CDR2 are SGHTA and FQGNSA. CDR3 nucleotide sequence: TGTGCCAGCAGCTACCAGACGGGACAGGGATGGGAGCAGTTCTTC. It yields the protein CASSYQTGQGWEQFF.

Comment on this clone: The germline gene is not matched at one end of the junction; a read error may be the cause. CDR3 in DNA: TGTGCCTGGAGCCGATTCTCTGGGAACACCATATATTTT. Its translation is CAWSRFSGNTIYF. This chain uses TRBV30 with TRBJ1-3, with unresolved D. The CDR3 sequence is 13 residues long. Germline V CDR1 and CDR2: GTSNPN, SVGIG (reference sequence).

This chain uses TRBV29-1 with TRBJ1-5; TRBD1 aligns across 7 bases. The CDR3 consists of 13 residues. CDR1 is SQVTM and CDR2 is ANQGSEA in the germline V gene. The V segment lost 4 bases and the J segment 3 bases; nucleotides outside the gene matches: 3. The CDR3 is CSVGDSYNQPQHF. CDR3 DNA: TGCAGCGTTGGGGACAGCTACAATCAGCCCCAGCATTTT.

J is TRBJ2-3 and V is TRBV5-1; TRBD1 is a possible D gene (5 bases). CDR3 length: 14 residues. Germline V gives CDR1 SGHRS, CDR2 YFSETQ. The V gene lost 3 bases and the J gene lost 2 bases, with 10 bases spanning the gap. The CDR3 DNA reads as TGCGCCAGCAGCTCCCTAGGGGCCACAGATACGCAGTATTTT. It yields the protein CASSSLGATDTQYF.

As for this clone: Other DNA sequences in this specimen translate into the identical CDR3. This chain's CDR3 is CASSYSGANVLTF. The CDR3 DNA is TGTGCCAGCAGTTACTCTGGGGCCAACGTCCTGACTTTC. The genes are TRBV6-5 and TRBJ2-6; no firm D call. V was trimmed by 0 bases and J by 3 bases, leaving 0 bases between them. CDR1 and CDR2 (germline): MNHEY, SVGAGI. The CDR3 loop spans 13 amino acids.

This clone came up a few times. This rearrangement joins TRBV7-2 to TRBJ2-5; TRBD2 agrees at 13 bases. CDR3 length: 14 residues. Germline V CDR1 and CDR2: SGHTA, FQGNSA. Trimming cost V 5 bases and J 5 bases; bases outside gene matches: 2. CDR3 sequence (DNA): TGTGCCAGCAGCCCGGGACTAGCGGGGGAGACCCAGTACTTC. Translated, it gives CASSPGLAGETQYF.

The chain combines TRBV7-9 with TRBJ2-7; possibly TRBD2 for D (5 bases). CDR3 length equals 13 residues. Germline V gene data show CDR1 as SEHNR and CDR2 as FQNEAQ (reference sequence). The ends were cut back, 1 base at V and 7 bases at J, with 11 bases in the middle. The CDR3 DNA is TGTGCCAGCAGCTTAGGCCCCCGAGGGGAGCAGTACTTC. Protein product: CASSLGPRGEQYF.